What follows are 23 T cell receptor beta chains derived from one specimen sequenced in a study of cytomegalovirus exposure and HLA in healthy donors. PCR amplification relied on 60 Vbeta primers (plus 13 Jbeta primers). Generated by immunoSEQ multiplex PCR, the TCRdb table keeps only in-frame clones and is missing some. Seen here are 70,000 to 75,000 clones, roughly 70% observed once, and the top ten hold 9% to 14%. The source material was PBMCs. These receptors came from a woman between 40 and 55 years old in good health and CMV-seropositive.

This chain connects TRBV4-1 to TRBJ2-1, with D tentatively TRBD2 (6 bases). The length of the CDR3 is 13 residues. Germline CDR1 and CDR2: MGHRA and YSYEKL. V was shortened by 3 bases and J by 7 bases, with 10 bases between the two germline ends. The CDR3 region is CASSHRLGNEQFF. The CDR3 bases are TGCGCCAGCAGCCACCGACTAGGAAATGAGCAGTTCTTC.

The chain is built from TRBV30 and TRBJ1-1; TRBD1 matches at 9 bases. CDR1 and CDR2 from the germline V gene are GTSNPN and SVGIG (reference sequence). J was trimmed by 3 bases and V by 3 bases; bases with no gene match: 5. The CDR3 covers 14 residues. The CDR3 DNA sequence: TGTGCCTGGAGGGCCGGGACAGGGTACACTGAAGCTTTCTTT. Its protein product is CAWRAGTGYTEAFF.

The chain combines TRBV6-5 with TRBJ2-7; a possible D gene is TRBD1 (6 bases). The V and J ends lost 8 bases and 2 bases respectively, with 13 bases between them. Germline lookup yields CDR1 MNHEY and CDR2 SVGAGI. The CDR3 spans 13 residues. The CDR3 is CASHPDSPYEQYF. DNA of the CDR3: TGTGCCAGCCACCCGGACAGTCCCTACGAGCAGTACTTC.

V is TRBV6-5 and J is TRBJ1-5; 7 bases fit TRBD1. V was clipped by 6 bases and J by 4 bases; unmatched bases: 9. Per the germline V gene, CDR1 is MNHEY and CDR2 is SVGAGI. The CDR3 is 15 amino acids. The CDR3 nucleotides are TGTGCCAGCAGCTTAGGGACAGCCCCTAATCAGCCCCAGCATTTT. Translating it yields CASSLGTAPNQPQHF.

The chain recombines TRBV5-1 with TRBJ2-3; the D gene is possibly TRBD1 (5 bases). Per germline, CDR1 SGHRS and CDR2 YFSETQ. Trimming pared 0 bases from V and 4 bases from J, leaving 15 bases between. CDR3 size: 16 residues. The CDR3: CASSLAWQGGSDTQYF. CDR3 nucleotides: TGCGCCAGCAGCTTGGCCTGGCAGGGTGGTTCAGATACGCAGTATTTT. Looking up the rest from reference TRBV5-1 and TRBJ2-3 gives the full variable domain: KAGVTQTPRYLIKTRGQQVTLSCSPISGHRSVSWYQQTPGQGLQFLFEYFSETQRNKGNFPGRFSGRQFSNSRSEMNVSTLELGDSALYLCASSLAWQGGSDTQYFGPGTRLTVL.

This chain joins TRBV19 and TRBJ2-2; D perhaps matches TRBD1 (6 bases). Germline values: CDR1 LNHDA, CDR2 SQIVND (reference sequence). Deletions cut 3 bases from V and 4 bases from J, with 12 bases between. The CDR3 totals 15 residues. In DNA, the CDR3 is TGTGCCAGTAGTATTGTACAGGGCGGCACCGGGGAGCTGTTTTTT. The encoded protein is CASSIVQGGTGELFF. Variable domain in full (rest from reference TRBV19 and TRBJ2-2): DGGITQSPKYLFRKEGQNVTLSCEQNLNHDAMYWYRQDPGQGLRLIYYSQIVNDFQKGDIAEGYSVSREKKESFPLTVTSAQKNPTAFYLCASSIVQGGTGELFFGEGSRLTVL.

V usage is TRBV2 and J usage is TRBJ1-1; 11 positions agree with TRBD1. The germline V gene encodes CDR1 SNHLY and CDR2 FYNNEI. With V trimmed by 5 bases and J by 7 bases, 9 bases remained unmatched. There are 15 residues in the CDR3. This chain's CDR3 is CASSLQDRGLGEAFF. CDR3 nucleotides: TGTGCCAGCAGTTTGCAGGACAGGGGGCTTGGTGAAGCTTTCTTT.

This clone was seen only once. This sequence joins TRBV4-1 and TRBJ1-1; D gene uncertain. This CDR3 comprises 15 residues. Germline V lookup: CDR1 MGHRA, CDR2 YSYEKL. Trimming took 1 base from V and 7 from J, leaving 16 bases between them. CDR3 DNA: TGCGCCAGCAGCCAAGTAGGTATCACAACAGATGAAGCTTTCTTT. Translated: CASSQVGITTDEAFF.

This chain joins TRBV2 and TRBJ2-4; 14 bases map to TRBD2. The V and J ends lost 4 bases and 0 bases, in that order; junction bases with no gene match: 2. The CDR3 runs 17 residues. Per germline, CDR1 SNHLY and CDR2 FYNNEI. The CDR3 spells CASSGLAGGVAKNIQYF. The CDR3 coding sequence is TGTGCCAGCAGTGGACTAGCGGGGGGGGTAGCCAAAAACATTCAGTACTTC.

In DNA form, the CDR3 reads TGCGCCAGCAGCCAAGCCCCAGGAGGGATCGTAGCCAAAAACATTCAGTACTTC. Its translation is CASSQAPGGIVAKNIQYF. The rearrangement joins TRBV4-1 to TRBJ2-4; possibly TRBD2 for D (6 bases). Trimming stripped 1 base from V and 0 bases from J, with 16 bases between. The CDR3 runs 18 residues. Germline V CDR1 and CDR2: MGHRA, YSYEKL.

The chain joins TRBV25-1 to TRBJ1-1; TRBD1 matches at 9 bases. The CDR3 contains 15 residues. Germline loops: CDR1 MGHDK, CDR2 SYGVNS. The V gene end was trimmed by 1 base and the J gene end by 1 base; junction bases not matched to a gene: 1. The CDR3 DNA sequence: TGTGCCAGCAGTGAATGGGACAGGGAGAACACTGAAGCTTTCTTT. Protein sequence: CASSEWDRENTEAFF. The variable domain in full, completed from reference TRBV25-1 and TRBJ1-1, reads EADIYQTPRYLVIGTGKKITLECSQTMGHDKMYWYQQDPGMELHLIHYSYGVNSTEKGDLSSESTVSRIRTEHFPLTLESARPSHTSQYLCASSEWDRENTEAFFGQGTRLTVV.

The chain is built from TRBV2 and TRBJ1-4; TRBD1 matches at 8 bases. This CDR3 is 14 amino acids long. Trimming removed 7 bases from V and 8 bases from J; junction bases left unmatched: 9. Germline CDR1 and CDR2: SNHLY and FYNNEI. The CDR3 loop is CASTGGQEGEKLFF. DNA of the CDR3: TGTGCCAGCACTGGGGGACAGGAAGGGGAAAAACTGTTTTTT.

This chain links TRBV2 with TRBJ2-7; D unresolved. The germline V gene has CDR1 SNHLY and CDR2 FYNNEI. V lost 7 bases and J lost 4, with 11 bases in between. The CDR3 contains 12 residues. The CDR3 DNA reads TGTGCCAGCAACTACCACTGGTACGAGCAGTACTTC. It encodes CASNYHWYEQYF.

This clone was observed once. This CDR3 reads CASSSWTGENTGELFF. The CDR3 bases are TGCGCCAGCAGCTCCTGGACAGGGGAGAACACCGGGGAGCTGTTTTTT. This sequence joins TRBV5-1 and TRBJ2-2; the match to TRBD1 covers 9 bases. Germline trimming cut 3 bases from V and 1 base from J; bases unmatched to any gene: 4. The CDR3 length is 16 residues. Germline V gene lookup returns CDR1 SGHRS and CDR2 YFSETQ.

The chain links TRBV7-2 to TRBJ2-1, with a possible D match to TRBD1 (5 bases). V lost 7 bases, J lost 0 bases, and 10 bases lay in between. This CDR3 spans 14 amino acids. Germline V CDR1 and CDR2: SGHTA, FQGNSA. The CDR3 spells CASNLDSSYNEQFF. In nucleotides, the CDR3 is TGTGCCAGCAACCTTGACAGCTCCTACAATGAGCAGTTCTTC.

The CDR3 sequence is CASSLAGMGADTQYF. The DNA for the CDR3 is TGTGCCAGCAGCTTAGCAGGGATGGGCGCAGATACGCAGTATTTT. The V gene is TRBV11-2, the J gene TRBJ2-3, with a weak D call TRBD1 (5 bases). Per the germline V gene, CDR1 is SGHAT and CDR2 is FQNNGV. V was cut by 1 base and J by 4 bases, with 12 bases left in between. The CDR3 is 15 residues long.

The count of this clone is one. V and J are TRBV9 and TRBJ2-1; 10 nucleotides agree with TRBD2. There are 15 residues in the CDR3. The V gene end was trimmed by 2 bases and the J gene end by 7 bases; junction bases not matched to a gene: 6. Per the germline V gene, CDR1 is SGDLS and CDR2 is YYNGEE. The CDR3 protein is CASSVSGGAGNEQFF. The DNA of the CDR3 is TGTGCCAGCAGCGTCAGCGGGGGGGCCGGAAATGAGCAGTTCTTC.

The chain is built from TRBV5-6 and TRBJ2-3; 12 nucleotides agree with TRBD1. Germline V lookup: CDR1 SGHDT, CDR2 YYEEEE. The CDR3 totals 15 residues. Trimming at V came to 4 bases and at J to 3 bases, leaving 3 bases not matched to a gene. CDR3 in amino acids: CASSRDRGRTDTQYF. CDR3 nucleotides: TGTGCCAGCAGCCGGGACAGGGGGCGTACAGATACGCAGTATTTT.

The chain employs TRBV9 and TRBJ1-1; D unresolved. The length of the CDR3 is 14 residues. The V end was cut by 10 bases, the J end by 5 bases, with 21 bases between. The germline V gene encodes CDR1 SGDLS and CDR2 YYNGEE. CDR3 DNA sequence: TGTGCCTCCGGGCGGGAGGTTCGGGGAACTGAAGCTTTCTTT. Translation: CASGREVRGTEAFF.

V usage is TRBV2 and J usage is TRBJ2-7; 11 bases fit TRBD2. Germline values: CDR1 SNHLY, CDR2 FYNNEI. This CDR3 spans 17 amino acids. The V and J ends lost 2 bases and 3 bases, in that order; junction bases with no gene match: 9. CDR3 bases: TGTGCCAGCAGTGAAATTCAACTAGCGGGGGTGATCTACGAGCAGTACTTC. This gives the protein CASSEIQLAGVIYEQYF.

The rearrangement links TRBV7-2 to TRBJ1-4; D possibly corresponds to TRBD1 (6 bases). This CDR3 region has 14 residues. The germline V and J ends were trimmed by 2 bases and 7 bases, with 11 bases remaining between them. The germline V gene has CDR1 SGHTA and CDR2 FQGNSA. CDR3 nucleotides: TGTGCCAGCAGCTTAAATGGGGGCAGTGAAAAACTGTTTTTT. It is translated as CASSLNGGSEKLFF.

This clone was picked up a small number of times. The chain employs TRBV6-6 and TRBJ1-5; 7 positions match TRBD1. From germline, CDR1 is MNHNY and CDR2 SVGAGI (reference sequence). After removal of 2 bases from V and 6 bases from J, the junction contained 4 bases not matched to a gene. This CDR3 region has 14 residues. The CDR3 DNA follows: TGTGCCAGCAGTTACGAGGGGGCCAGTCAGCCCCAGCATTTT. Its translation is CASSYEGASQPQHF.

The chain couples TRBV5-1 to TRBJ2-3; perhaps TRBD2 as D (5 bases). The CDR3 has 14 residues. V shed 0 bases and J shed 6 bases, with 11 bases lying between them. CDR1 is SGHRS, CDR2 YFSETQ, per germline. The CDR3 sequence: CASSLAKTGDTQYF. In nucleotides, the CDR3 is TGCGCCAGCAGCTTGGCCAAGACGGGGGATACGCAGTATTTT.